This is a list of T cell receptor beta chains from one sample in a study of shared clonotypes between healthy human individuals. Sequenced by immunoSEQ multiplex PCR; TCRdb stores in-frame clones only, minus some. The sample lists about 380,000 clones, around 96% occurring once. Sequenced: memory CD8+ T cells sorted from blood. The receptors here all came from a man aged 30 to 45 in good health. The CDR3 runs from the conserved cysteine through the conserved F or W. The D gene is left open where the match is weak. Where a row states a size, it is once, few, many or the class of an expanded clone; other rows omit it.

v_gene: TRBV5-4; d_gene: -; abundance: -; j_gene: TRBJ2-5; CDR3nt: TGTGCCAGCAGCTTGGCGGGGGTCCAAGAGACCCAGTACTTC; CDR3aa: CASSLAGVQETQYF
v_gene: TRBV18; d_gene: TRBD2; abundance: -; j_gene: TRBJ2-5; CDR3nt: TGTGCCAGCTCGGGACTAGATGGAGAGACCCAGTACTTC; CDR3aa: CASSGLDGETQYF
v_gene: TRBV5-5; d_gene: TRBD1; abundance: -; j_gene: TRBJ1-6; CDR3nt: TGTGCCAGCAGCAATCCGACAGGGTCTGATTCACCCCTCCACTTT; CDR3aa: CASSNPTGSDSPLHF
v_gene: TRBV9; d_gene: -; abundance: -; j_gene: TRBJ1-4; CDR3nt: TGTGCCAGCAGCGTAGGAGGGCTGCGCGAAAAACTGTTTTTT; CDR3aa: CASSVGGLREKLFF
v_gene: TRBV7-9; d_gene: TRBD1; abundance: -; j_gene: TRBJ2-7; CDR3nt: TGTGCCAGCAGCTTAAATCACTGGACAGGGGGGTACGAGCAGTACTTC; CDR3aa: CASSLNHWTGGYEQYF
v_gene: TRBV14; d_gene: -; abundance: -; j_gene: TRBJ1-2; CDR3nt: TGTGCCAGCAGCCAAGGTGCGACACGCGTCTTTGGCTACACCTTC; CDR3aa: CASSQGATRVFGYTF
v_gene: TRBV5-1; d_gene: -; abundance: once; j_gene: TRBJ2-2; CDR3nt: TGCGCCAGCAGCGGGTACACCATGGCTAGAAGGACTATACCCGGGGAGCTGTTTTTT; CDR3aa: CASSGYTMARRTIPGELFF
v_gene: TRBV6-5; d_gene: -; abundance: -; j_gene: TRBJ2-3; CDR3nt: TGTGCCAGCCGGCGGGGTAGCACAGATACGCAGTATTTT; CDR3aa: CASRRGSTDTQYF
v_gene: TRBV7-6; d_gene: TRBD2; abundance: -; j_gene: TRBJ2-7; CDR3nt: TGTGCCAGCAGCTTGACCCTAGCGGGAGACCTCTCCTACGAGCAGTACTTC; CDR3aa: CASSLTLAGDLSYEQYF
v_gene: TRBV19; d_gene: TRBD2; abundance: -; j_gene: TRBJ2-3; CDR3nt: TGTGCCAGTAGTATAGGGACTAGCGGGAGAGGGTATACGCAGTATTTT; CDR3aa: CASSIGTSGRGYTQYF
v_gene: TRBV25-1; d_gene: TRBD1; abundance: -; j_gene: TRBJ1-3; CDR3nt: TGTGCCAGCAGTGTCCCGGGACAGGGTAGCTCTGGAAACACCATATATTTT; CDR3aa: CASSVPGQGSSGNTIYF
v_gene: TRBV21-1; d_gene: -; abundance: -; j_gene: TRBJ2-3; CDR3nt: TGTGCCAGCAGCAAAGCGGGAGTGGTCCACACAGATACGCAGTATTTT; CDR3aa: CASSKAGVVHTDTQYF
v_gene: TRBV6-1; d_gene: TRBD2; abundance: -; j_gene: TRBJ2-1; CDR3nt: TGTGCCAGCAGCCGTAGCGGGAGCTCCTACAATGAGCAGTTCTTC; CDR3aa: CASSRSGSSYNEQFF
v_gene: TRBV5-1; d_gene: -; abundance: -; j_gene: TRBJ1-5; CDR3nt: TGCGCCAGCAGCTTGGAGGGGAGCAATCAGCCCCAGCATTTT; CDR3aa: CASSLEGSNQPQHF
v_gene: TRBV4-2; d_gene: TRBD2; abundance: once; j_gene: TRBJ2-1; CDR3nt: TGTGCCAGCAGCCAAGCCCCCCGTAGGCTAGCGGGAGACAATGAGCAGTTCTTC; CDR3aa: CASSQAPRRLAGDNEQFF